The clone carrying this T cell receptor beta chain was seen a few times. The target antigen is unknown. The data derive from a study of cytomegalovirus exposure and HLA in healthy donors. Across the whole study: Some 180 million T cells yielded around 120 million unique TCR beta sequences in earlier analysis. Broader study findings: Of the V segments, some could not be distinguished, including TRBV6-2 and TRBV6-3, and were excluded.

Looked up from germline, CDR1 is SGHRS and CDR2 is YFSETQ. The CDR3 loop spans 16 amino acids. V lost 1 base and J lost 0, with 13 bases in between. The primer mix had 60 Vbeta and 13 Jbeta primers. Clones were sequenced by immunoSEQ multiplex PCR, and TCRdb holds only the in-frame ones, with some missing. The sample carries 100,000 to 150,000 clones, approximately 72% recorded once. The specimen was PBMCs. The chain combines TRBV5-1 with TRBJ1-1, with a possible D match to TRBD1 (5 bases). The sequence derives from a man aged 55 to 69 in good health and CMV-seropositive. Written as DNA, the CDR3 is TGCGCCAGCAGCTTGATACAGGCTGAAATGAACACTGAAGCTTTCTTT. Amino acids: CASSLIQAEMNTEAFF. Looking up the rest from reference TRBV5-1 and TRBJ1-1 gives the full variable domain: KAGVTQTPRYLIKTRGQQVTLSCSPISGHRSVSWYQQTPGQGLQFLFEYFSETQRNKGNFPGRFSGRQFSNSRSEMNVSTLELGDSALYLCASSLIQAEMNTEAFFGQGTRLTVV.